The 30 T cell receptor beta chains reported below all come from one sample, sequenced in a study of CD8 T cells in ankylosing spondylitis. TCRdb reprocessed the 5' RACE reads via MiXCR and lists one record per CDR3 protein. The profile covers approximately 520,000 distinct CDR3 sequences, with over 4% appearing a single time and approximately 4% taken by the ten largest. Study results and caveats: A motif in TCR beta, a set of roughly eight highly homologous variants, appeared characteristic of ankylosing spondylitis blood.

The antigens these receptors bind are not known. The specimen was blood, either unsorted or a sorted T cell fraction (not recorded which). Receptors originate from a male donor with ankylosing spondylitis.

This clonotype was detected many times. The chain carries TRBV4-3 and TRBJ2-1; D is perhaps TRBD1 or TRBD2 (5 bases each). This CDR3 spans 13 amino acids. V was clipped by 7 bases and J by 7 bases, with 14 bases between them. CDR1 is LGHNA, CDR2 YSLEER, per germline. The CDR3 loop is CASTGQGVNEQFF. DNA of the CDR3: TGCGCCAGCACGGGGCAGGGCGTAAATGAGCAGTTCTTC.

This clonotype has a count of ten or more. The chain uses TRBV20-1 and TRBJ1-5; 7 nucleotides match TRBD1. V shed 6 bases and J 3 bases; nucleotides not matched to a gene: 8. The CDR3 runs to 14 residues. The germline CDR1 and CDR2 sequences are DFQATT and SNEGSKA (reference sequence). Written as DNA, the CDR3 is TGCAGTGCCCAACGACAGGGATTCAATCAGCCCCAGCATTTT. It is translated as CSAQRQGFNQPQHF.

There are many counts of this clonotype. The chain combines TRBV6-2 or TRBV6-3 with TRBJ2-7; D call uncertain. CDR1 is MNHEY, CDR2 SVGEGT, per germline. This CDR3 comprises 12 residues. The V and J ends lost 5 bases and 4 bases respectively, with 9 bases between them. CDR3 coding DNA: TGTGCCAGCAGTCCACGCCTGTACGAGCAGTACTTC. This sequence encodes CASSPRLYEQYF.

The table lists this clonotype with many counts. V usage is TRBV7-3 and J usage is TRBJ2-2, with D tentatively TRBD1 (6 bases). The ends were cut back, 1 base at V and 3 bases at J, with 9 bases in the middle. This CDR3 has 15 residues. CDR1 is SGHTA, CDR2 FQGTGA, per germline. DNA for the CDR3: TGTGCCAGCAGCTTAAACCCAGGGGACACCGGGGAGCTGTTTTTT. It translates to CASSLNPGDTGELFF. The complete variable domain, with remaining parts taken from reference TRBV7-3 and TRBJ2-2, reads GAGVSQTPSNKVTEKGKYVELRCDPISGHTALYWYRQSLGQGPEFLIYFQGTGAADDSGLPNDRFFAVRPEGSVSTLKIQRTERGDSAVYLCASSLNPGDTGELFFGEGSRLTVL.

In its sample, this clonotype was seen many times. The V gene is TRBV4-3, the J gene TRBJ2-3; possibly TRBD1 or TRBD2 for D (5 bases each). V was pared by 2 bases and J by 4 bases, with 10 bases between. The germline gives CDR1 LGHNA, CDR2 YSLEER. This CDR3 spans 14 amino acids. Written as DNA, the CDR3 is TGCGCCAGCAGCCAAAGAGGGACGTCAGATACGCAGTATTTT. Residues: CASSQRGTSDTQYF.

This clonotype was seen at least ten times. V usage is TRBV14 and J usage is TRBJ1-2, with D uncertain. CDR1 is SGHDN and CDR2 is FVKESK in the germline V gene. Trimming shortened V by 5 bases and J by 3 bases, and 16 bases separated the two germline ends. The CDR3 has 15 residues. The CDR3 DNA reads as TGTGCCAGCAGCAAAACAATAAATCCACACTATGGCTACACCTTC. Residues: CASSKTINPHYGYTF.

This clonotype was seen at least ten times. The CDR3 DNA reads TGCAGCGTTGAACGGTCCTACAATGAGCAGTTCTTC. Residues: CSVERSYNEQFF. This chain uses TRBV29-1 with TRBJ2-1; no clear D gene. Trimming left V 2 bases short and J 1 base short, with 3 bases between. This CDR3 spans 12 amino acids. CDR1 and CDR2 (germline): SQVTM, ANQGSEA.

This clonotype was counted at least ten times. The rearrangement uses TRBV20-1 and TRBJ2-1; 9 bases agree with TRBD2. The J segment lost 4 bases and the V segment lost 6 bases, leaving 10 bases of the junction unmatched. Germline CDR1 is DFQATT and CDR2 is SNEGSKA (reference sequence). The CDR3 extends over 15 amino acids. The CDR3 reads CSAQGGGRVYNEQFF. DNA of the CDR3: TGCAGTGCCCAGGGGGGCGGGAGGGTATACAATGAGCAGTTCTTC.

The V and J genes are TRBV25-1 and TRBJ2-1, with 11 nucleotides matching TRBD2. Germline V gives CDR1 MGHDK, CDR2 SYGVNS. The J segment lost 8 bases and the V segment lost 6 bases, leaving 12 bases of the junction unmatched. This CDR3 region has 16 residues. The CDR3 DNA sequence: TGTGCCAGCAGATCCTTAGCGGGAGGGGGTCTAGATGAGCAGTTCTTC. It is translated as CASRSLAGGGLDEQFF.

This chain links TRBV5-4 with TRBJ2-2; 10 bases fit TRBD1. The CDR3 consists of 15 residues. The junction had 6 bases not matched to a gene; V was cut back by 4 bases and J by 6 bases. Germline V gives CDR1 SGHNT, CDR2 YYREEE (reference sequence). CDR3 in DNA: TGTGCCAGCAGCAGAACCGGGACAGGGGCCGGGGAGCTGTTTTTT. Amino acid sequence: CASSRTGTGAGELFF.

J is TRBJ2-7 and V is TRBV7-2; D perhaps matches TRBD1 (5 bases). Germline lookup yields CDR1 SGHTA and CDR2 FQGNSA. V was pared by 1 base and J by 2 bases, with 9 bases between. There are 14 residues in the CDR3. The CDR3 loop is CASSLEGVPYEQYF. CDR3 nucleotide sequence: TGTGCCAGCAGCTTAGAAGGGGTCCCCTACGAGCAGTACTTC.

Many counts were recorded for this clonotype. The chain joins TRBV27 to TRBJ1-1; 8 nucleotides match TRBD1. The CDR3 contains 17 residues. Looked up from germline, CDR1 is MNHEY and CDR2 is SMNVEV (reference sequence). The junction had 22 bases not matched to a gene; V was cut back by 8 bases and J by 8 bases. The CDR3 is CASDSPSRQGLRREAFF. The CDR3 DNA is TGTGCCAGCGATTCTCCCTCTCGACAGGGGTTGAGGAGAGAAGCTTTCTTT.

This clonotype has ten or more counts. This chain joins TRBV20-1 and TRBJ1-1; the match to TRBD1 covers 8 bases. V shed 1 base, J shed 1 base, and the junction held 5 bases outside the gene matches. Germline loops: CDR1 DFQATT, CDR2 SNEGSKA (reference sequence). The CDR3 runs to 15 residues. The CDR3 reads CSARAPGQANTEAFF. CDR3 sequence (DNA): TGCAGTGCTAGAGCACCGGGACAGGCGAACACTGAAGCTTTCTTT.

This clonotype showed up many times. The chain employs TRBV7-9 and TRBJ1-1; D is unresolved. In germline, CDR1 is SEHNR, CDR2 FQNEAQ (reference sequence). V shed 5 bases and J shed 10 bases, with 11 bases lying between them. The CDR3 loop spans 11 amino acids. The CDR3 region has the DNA TGTGCCAGCAGCGCCGCGGGAGGAGCTTTCTTT. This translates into CASSAAGGAFF.

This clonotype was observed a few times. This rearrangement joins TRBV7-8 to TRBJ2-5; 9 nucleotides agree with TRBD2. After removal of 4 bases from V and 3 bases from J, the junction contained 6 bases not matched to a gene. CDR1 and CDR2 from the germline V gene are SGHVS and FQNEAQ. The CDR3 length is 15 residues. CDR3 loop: CASSSRVAGEETQYF. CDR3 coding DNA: TGTGCCAGCAGCTCCCGGGTAGCGGGAGAAGAGACCCAGTACTTC.

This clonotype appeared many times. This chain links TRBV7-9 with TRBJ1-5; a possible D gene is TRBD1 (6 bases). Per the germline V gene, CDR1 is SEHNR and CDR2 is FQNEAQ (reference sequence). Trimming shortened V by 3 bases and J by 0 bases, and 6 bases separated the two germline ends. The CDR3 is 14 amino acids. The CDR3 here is CASSLGHSNQPQHF. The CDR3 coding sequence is TGTGCCAGCAGCTTGGGACATAGCAATCAGCCCCAGCATTTT.

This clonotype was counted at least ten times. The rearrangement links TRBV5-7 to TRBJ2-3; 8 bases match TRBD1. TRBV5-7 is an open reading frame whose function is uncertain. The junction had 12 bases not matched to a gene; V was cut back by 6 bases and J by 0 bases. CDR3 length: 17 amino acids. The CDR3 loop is CASNTGGRGASTDTQYF. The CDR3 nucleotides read TGTGCCAGCAACACAGGGGGGCGTGGGGCTAGCACAGATACGCAGTATTTT.

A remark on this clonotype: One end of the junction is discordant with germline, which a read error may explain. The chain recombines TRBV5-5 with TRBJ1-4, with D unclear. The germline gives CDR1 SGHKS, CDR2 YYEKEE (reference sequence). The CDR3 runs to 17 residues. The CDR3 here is CAISPELLGRTNEKLFF. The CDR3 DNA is TGTGCCATCAGCCCCGAGCTCCTCGGCAGGACTAATGAAAAACTGTTTTTT.

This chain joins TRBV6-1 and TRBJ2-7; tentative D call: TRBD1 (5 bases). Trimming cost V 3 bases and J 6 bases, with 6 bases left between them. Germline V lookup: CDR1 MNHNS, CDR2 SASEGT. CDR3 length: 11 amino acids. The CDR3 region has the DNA TGTGCCAGCAGTGACAGGGCCGAGCAGTACTTC. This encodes CASSDRAEQYF.

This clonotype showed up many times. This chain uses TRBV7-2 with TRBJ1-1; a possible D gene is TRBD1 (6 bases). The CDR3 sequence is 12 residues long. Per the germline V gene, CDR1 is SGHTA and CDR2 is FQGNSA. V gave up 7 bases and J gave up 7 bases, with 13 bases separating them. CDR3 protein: CASTRGGGEAFF. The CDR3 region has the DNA TGTGCCAGCACCCGGGGGGGCGGTGAAGCTTTCTTT.

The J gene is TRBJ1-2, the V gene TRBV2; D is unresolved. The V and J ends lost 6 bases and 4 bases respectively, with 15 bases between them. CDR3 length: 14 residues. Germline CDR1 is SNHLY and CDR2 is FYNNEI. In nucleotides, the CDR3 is TGTGCCAGCAGGGACTTGGATCCCGTCTATGGCTACACCTTC. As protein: CASRDLDPVYGYTF.

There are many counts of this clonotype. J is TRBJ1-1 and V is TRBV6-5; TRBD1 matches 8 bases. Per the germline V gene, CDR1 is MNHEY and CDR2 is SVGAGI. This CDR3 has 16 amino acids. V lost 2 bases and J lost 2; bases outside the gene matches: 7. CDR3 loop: CASSYPLQGDNTEAFF. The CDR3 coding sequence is TGTGCCAGCAGTTACCCTCTACAGGGGGATAACACTGAAGCTTTCTTT.

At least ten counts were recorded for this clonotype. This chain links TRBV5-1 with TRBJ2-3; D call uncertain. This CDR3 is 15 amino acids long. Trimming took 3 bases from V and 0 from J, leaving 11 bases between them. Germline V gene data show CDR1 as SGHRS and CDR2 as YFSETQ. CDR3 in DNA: TGCGCCAGCAGCTCTAGAGTTCCTAGCACAGATACGCAGTATTTT. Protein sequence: CASSSRVPSTDTQYF. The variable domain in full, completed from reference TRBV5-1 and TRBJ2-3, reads KAGVTQTPRYLIKTRGQQVTLSCSPISGHRSVSWYQQTPGQGLQFLFEYFSETQRNKGNFPGRFSGRQFSNSRSEMNVSTLELGDSALYLCASSSRVPSTDTQYFGPGTRLTVL.

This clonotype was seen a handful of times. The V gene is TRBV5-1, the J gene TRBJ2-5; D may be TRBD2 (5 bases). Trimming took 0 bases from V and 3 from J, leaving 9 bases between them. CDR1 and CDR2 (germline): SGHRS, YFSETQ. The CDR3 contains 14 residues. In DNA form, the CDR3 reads TGCGCCAGCAGCTTGGTAGACGGGAAAGAGACCCAGTACTTC. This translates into CASSLVDGKETQYF.

The CDR3 here is CASSQKQGFNEQFF. The CDR3, as DNA: TGCGCCAGCAGCCAAAAACAGGGTTTTAATGAGCAGTTCTTC. This chain uses TRBV4-3 with TRBJ2-1; possibly TRBD1 for D (6 bases). Germline-derived CDR1 and CDR2 are LGHNA and YSLEER. The CDR3 consists of 14 residues. With 2 bases removed from V and 7 bases from J, the gap between germline ends came to 12 bases.

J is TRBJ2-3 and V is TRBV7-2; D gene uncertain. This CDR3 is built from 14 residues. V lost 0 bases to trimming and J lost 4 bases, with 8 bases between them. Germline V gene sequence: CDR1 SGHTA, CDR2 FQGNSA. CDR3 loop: CASSLAWVADTQYF. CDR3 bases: TGTGCCAGCAGCTTAGCGTGGGTCGCAGATACGCAGTATTTT.

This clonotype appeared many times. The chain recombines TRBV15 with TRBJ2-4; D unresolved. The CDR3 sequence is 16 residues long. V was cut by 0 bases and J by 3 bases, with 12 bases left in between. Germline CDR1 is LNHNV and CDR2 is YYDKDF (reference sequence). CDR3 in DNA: TGTGCCACCAGCAGAGATGGAATGAGAAACAAAAACATTCAGTACTTC. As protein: CATSRDGMRNKNIQYF.

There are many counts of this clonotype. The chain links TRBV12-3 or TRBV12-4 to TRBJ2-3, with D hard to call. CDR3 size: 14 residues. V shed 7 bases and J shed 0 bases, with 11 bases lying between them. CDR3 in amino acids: CASTLGWSTDTQYF. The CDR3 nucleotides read TGTGCCAGCACCCTGGGGTGGAGCACAGATACGCAGTATTTT.

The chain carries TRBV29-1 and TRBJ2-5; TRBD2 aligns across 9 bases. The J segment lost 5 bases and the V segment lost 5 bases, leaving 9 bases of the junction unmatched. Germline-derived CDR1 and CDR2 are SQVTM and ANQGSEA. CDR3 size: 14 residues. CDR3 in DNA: TGCAGCGTTCGGGCGGGAGGGCCGGGGGAGACCCAGTACTTC. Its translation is CSVRAGGPGETQYF.

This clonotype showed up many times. CDR3 DNA: TGCGCCAGCAGGGGGGCAAGGACACCGAATCAGCCCCAGCATTTT. Its translation is CASRGARTPNQPQHF. V and J are TRBV10-2 and TRBJ1-5, with D maybe TRBD1 (6 bases). The CDR3 is 15 residues long. Germline V lookup: CDR1 WSHSY, CDR2 SAAADI. Trimming cost V 6 bases and J 4 bases, with 16 bases left between them.